The 11 T cell receptor beta chains in this list originate from one sample, sequenced in a study of blood T cell repertoires in COVID-19 (TCRdb year 2020). The library relied on the immunoSEQ multiplex PCR assay. Here the immuneACCESS table is served through TCRdb, limited to in-frame sequences with V and J called. Missing clones are a known gap in these copies; in checked studies unresolved V genes cover under half, and the rest lacks a known reason. For this sample the table gives under 200,000 clones, of which around nine tenths were detected only once. The ten largest clonotypes hold 20% to 25% of the sample. The sample consisted of peripheral blood. The receptors originated from a man in his sixties with active or convalescent COVID-19.

This chain connects TRBV6-2 or TRBV6-3 to TRBJ1-1; TRBD1 matches 7 bases. This CDR3 is 14 amino acids long. V trimming: 5 bases; J trimming: 4 bases; junction bases outside the gene matches: 7. The V gene's germline CDR1 is MNHEY and CDR2 SVGEGT. The CDR3 DNA sequence: TGTGCCAGCAGTATACAGGGGTCGGGCACTGAAGCTTTCTTT. It translates to CASSIQGSGTEAFF.

The chain links TRBV19 to TRBJ2-3; 10 nucleotides line up with TRBD2. V shed 6 bases, J shed 1 base, and the junction held 10 bases outside the gene matches. The CDR3 runs 17 residues. The germline V gene encodes CDR1 LNHDA and CDR2 SQIVND (reference sequence). CDR3 sequence: CASRRTAGGPGTDTQYF. In DNA form, the CDR3 reads TGTGCCAGTAGACGAACAGCGGGGGGGCCGGGCACAGATACGCAGTATTTT.

The chain links TRBV4-2 to TRBJ2-5, with TRBD1 matching over 12 bases. With V trimmed by 5 bases and J by 5 bases, 12 bases remained unmatched. Germline values: CDR1 LGHNA, CDR2 YNFKEQ. This CDR3 contains 17 residues. This chain's CDR3 is CASSAGPGTGGAETQYF. The CDR3 DNA sequence: TGTGCCAGCAGCGCAGGGCCGGGGACAGGGGGCGCGGAGACCCAGTACTTC.

The chain couples TRBV7-3 to TRBJ2-5; the D is unclear. Trimming took off 5 bases at V and 1 base at J, with 8 bases between the two ends. The CDR3 has 13 residues. Germline V gene lookup returns CDR1 SGHTA and CDR2 FQGTGA. CDR3 DNA: TGTGCCAGCAGCCGAGGCACCCAAGAGACCCAGTACTTC. Its translation is CASSRGTQETQYF. Looking up the rest from reference TRBV7-3 and TRBJ2-5 gives the full variable domain: GAGVSQTPSNKVTEKGKYVELRCDPISGHTALYWYRQSLGQGPEFLIYFQGTGAADDSGLPNDRFFAVRPEGSVSTLKIQRTERGDSAVYLCASSRGTQETQYFGPGTRLLVL.

The chain employs TRBV2 and TRBJ1-5, with TRBD1 matching over 7 bases. In germline, CDR1 is SNHLY, CDR2 FYNNEI. The CDR3 spans 15 residues. The V gene end was trimmed by 4 bases and the J gene end by 0 bases; junction bases not matched to a gene: 3. The CDR3 loop is CASSGAGGSNQPQHF. CDR3 in DNA: TGTGCCAGCAGTGGGGCAGGGGGTAGCAATCAGCCCCAGCATTTT.

V is TRBV3-1 (or the pseudogene TRBV3-2) and J is TRBJ1-4; tentative D call: TRBD1 (6 bases). Trimming took off 6 bases at V and 2 bases at J, with 10 bases between the two ends. The CDR3 has 14 amino acids. Germline V gene lookup returns CDR1 LGHDT and CDR2 YNNKEL (reference sequence). The CDR3 region is CASRPRGTNEKLFF. The CDR3, as DNA: TGTGCCAGCAGACCCAGGGGTACTAATGAAAAACTGTTTTTT.

J is TRBJ1-2 and V is TRBV6-5; 10 nucleotides match TRBD1. Germline assignment: CDR1 MNHEY and CDR2 SVGAGI. J was trimmed by 8 bases and V by 11 bases; bases with no gene match: 8. This CDR3 is 12 amino acids long. The CDR3 bases are TGTGCCGTCGCCGGGACAGGGGTAGGCTACACCTTC. It codes for CAVAGTGVGYTF.

The gene calls are TRBV11-3 and TRBJ1-1; unclear D gene. The germline gives CDR1 SGHNT, CDR2 YENEEA. Between the trimmed V and J ends, which lost 5 bases and 8 bases, there was a span of 15 bases. The CDR3 has 13 residues. The CDR3 here is CASSPEGIGEAFF. The CDR3 DNA follows: TGTGCCAGCAGCCCAGAGGGAATTGGGGAAGCTTTCTTT.

CDR3 in DNA: TGTGCCAGCTCCCCCGGGACAGGTGCGAGGACGAGCAATCAGCCCCAGCATTTT. This translates into CASSPGTGARTSNQPQHF. The chain uses TRBV27 and TRBJ1-5; 8 positions match TRBD1. Germline values: CDR1 MNHEY, CDR2 SMNVEV (reference sequence). The CDR3 has 18 amino acids. The ends lost 8 bases at V and 1 base at J; junction bases unmatched: 16.

The chain combines TRBV6-6 with TRBJ1-2; tentative D call: TRBD1 (6 bases). CDR3 length: 15 amino acids. Trimming removed 3 bases at V and 1 base at J, with 12 bases between. In germline, CDR1 is MNHNY, CDR2 SVGAGI (reference sequence). CDR3 residues: CASSYLDSFNYGYTF. The CDR3 DNA reads TGTGCCAGCAGTTATCTGGACAGCTTTAACTATGGCTACACCTTC.

The DNA for the CDR3 is TGCGCCAGCAGCTTGCAGGGGGCAGAGAACACTGAAGCTTTCTTT. Its translation: CASSLQGAENTEAFF. The chain has TRBV5-1 and TRBJ1-1, with 8 bases fitting TRBD1. Germline assignment: CDR1 SGHRS and CDR2 YFSETQ. The CDR3 loop spans 15 amino acids. The J segment lost 1 base and the V segment lost 1 base, leaving 3 bases of the junction unmatched.